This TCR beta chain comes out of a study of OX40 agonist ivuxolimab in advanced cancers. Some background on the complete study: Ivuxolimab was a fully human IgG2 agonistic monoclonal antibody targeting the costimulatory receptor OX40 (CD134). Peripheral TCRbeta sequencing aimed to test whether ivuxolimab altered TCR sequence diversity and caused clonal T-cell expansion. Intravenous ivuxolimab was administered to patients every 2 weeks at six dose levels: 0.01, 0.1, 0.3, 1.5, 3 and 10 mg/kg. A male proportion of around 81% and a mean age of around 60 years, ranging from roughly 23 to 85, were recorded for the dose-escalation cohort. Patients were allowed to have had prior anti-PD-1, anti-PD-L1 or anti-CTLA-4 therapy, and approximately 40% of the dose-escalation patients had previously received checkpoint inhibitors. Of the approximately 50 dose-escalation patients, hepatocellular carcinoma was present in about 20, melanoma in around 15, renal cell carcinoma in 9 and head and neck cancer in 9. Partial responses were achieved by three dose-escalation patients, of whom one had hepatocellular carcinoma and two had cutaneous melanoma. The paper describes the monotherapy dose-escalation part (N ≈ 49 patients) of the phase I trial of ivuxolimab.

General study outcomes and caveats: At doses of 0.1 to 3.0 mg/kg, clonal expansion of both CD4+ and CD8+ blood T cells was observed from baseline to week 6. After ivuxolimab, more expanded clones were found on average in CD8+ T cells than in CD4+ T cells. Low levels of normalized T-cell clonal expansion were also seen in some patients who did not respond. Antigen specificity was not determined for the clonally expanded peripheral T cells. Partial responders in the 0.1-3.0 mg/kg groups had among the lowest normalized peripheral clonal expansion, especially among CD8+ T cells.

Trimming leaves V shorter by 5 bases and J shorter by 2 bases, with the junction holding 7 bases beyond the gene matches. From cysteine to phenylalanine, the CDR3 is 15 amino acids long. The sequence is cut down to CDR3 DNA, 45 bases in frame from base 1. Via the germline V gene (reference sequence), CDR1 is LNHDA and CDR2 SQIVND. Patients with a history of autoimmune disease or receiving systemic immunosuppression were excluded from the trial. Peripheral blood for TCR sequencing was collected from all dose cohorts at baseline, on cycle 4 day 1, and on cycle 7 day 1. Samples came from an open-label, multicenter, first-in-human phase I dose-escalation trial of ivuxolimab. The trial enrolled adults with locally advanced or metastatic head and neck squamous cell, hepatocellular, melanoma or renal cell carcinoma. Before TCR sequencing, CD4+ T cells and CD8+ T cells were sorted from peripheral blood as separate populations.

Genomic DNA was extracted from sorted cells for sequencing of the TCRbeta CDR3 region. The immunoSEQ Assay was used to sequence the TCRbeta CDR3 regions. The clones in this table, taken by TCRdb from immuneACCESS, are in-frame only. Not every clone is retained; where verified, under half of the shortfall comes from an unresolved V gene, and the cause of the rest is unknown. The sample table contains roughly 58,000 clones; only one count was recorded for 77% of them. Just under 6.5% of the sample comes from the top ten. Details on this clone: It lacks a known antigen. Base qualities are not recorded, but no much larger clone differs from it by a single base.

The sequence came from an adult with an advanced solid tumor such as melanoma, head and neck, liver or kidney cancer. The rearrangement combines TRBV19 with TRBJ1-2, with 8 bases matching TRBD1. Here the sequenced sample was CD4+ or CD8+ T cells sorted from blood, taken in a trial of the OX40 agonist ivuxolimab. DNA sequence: TGTGCCAGTAGTTCTCCAGGGGGCGCGAACTATGGCTACACCTTC. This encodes CASSSPGGANYGYTF.